A single count supports the clone carrying this T cell receptor beta chain. These data belong to a study of blood T cell repertoires in COVID-19. Whole-study context: Researchers got acute and convalescent COVID-19 samples from the United States, Italy and Spain. The cDNA or gDNA used as material had been derived from T cells, B-cell-depleted T cells, or PBMCs.

V trimming: 1 base; J trimming: 1 base; junction bases outside the gene matches: 7. The CDR3 length is 16 residues. CDR1 and CDR2 from the germline V gene are MGHRA and YSYEKL. Original processing notes: Amplification of reference gene primers provided the estimated nucleated cell counts. TCRdb's table, derived via immunoSEQ multiplex PCR, lists solely in-frame clones and lacks some. For V, J and clone size, that table is used; D and trimming come from the DNA. The table records a few hundred thousand clones, around nine tenths of them present only once. This sequence was found in a woman in her 70s with active or convalescent COVID-19. The V and J genes are TRBV4-1 and TRBJ2-7, with 7 positions matching TRBD2. Sequenced input: peripheral blood. CDR3 sequence: CASSQVGLAASYEQYF. CDR3 coding DNA: TGCGCCAGCAGCCAAGTGGGGCTAGCGGCTTCCTACGAGCAGTACTTC.